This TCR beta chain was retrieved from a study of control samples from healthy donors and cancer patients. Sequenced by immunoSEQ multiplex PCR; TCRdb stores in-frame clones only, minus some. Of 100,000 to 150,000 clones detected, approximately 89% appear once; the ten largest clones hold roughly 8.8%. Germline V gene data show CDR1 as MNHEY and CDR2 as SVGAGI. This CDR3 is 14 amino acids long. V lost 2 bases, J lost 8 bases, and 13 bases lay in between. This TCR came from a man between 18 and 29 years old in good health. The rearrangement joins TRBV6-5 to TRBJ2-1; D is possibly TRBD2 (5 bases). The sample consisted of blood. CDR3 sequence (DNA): TGTGCCAGCAGTTACGGAGGCCCTGGGGATGAGCAGTTCTTC. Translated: CASSYGGPGDEQFF.